This T cell receptor (beta chain) was captured by sequencing in a study of Graves' ophthalmopathy and Graves' hyperthyroidism. Amplification of TCR beta CDR3 regions used RNA transcripts. The first round was an RT-PCR with HTBI primers, and the second round was a multiplex PCR. TCRdb itself ran the multiplex PCR reads through MiXCR, one entry per CDR3 protein. The sample carries over a million distinct CDR3 sequences, less than 45% recorded once. Deletions cut 6 bases from V and 0 bases from J, with 9 bases between. The CDR3 loop spans 15 amino acids. Germline CDR1 and CDR2: ENHRY and SYGVKD. The chain links TRBV10-3 to TRBJ2-6; D perhaps matches TRBD2 (6 bases). This receptor was identified in an adult man with Graves' hyperthyroidism. The sample comprised peripheral blood or thyroid tissue (not recorded which). The CDR3 bases are TGTGCCATCAGCCCGGGGGTCTCTGGGGCCAACGTCCTGACTTTC. This codes for CAISPGVSGANVLTF.